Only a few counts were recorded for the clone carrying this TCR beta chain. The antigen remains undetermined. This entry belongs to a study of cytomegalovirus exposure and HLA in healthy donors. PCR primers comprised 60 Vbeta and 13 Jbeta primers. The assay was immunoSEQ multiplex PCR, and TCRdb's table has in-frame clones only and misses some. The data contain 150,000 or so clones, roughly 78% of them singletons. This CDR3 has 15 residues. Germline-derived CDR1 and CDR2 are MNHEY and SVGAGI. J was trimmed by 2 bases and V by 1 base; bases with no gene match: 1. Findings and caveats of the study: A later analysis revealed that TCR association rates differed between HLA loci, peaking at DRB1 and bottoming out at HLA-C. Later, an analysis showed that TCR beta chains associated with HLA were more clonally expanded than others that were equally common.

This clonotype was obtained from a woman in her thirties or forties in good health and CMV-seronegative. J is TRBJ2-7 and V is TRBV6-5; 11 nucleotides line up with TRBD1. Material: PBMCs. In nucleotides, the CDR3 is TGTGCCAGCAGTTACTTGGGACAGGGGGCCTACGAGCAGTACTTC. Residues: CASSYLGQGAYEQYF.